This T cell receptor beta chain was captured by sequencing in a study of blood T cell repertoires in COVID-19. The length of the CDR3 is 14 residues. Germline CDR1 reads KGHSH; CDR2 reads LQKENI. The V and J ends lost 2 bases and 4 bases respectively, with 8 bases between them. Data came from immunoSEQ multiplex PCR; TCRdb stores just in-frame clones and leaves some out. The table lists 90,000 to 100,000 clones, roughly 80% of them singletons. The sample consisted of peripheral blood. The sequence came from a woman aged 80 or over with acute or convalescent COVID-19. The V and J genes are TRBV18 and TRBJ1-4, with D unclear. In nucleotides, the CDR3 is TGTGCCAGCTCACCAAACAGTAATAATGAAAAACTGTTTTTT. Amino acids: CASSPNSNNEKLFF.